The source of this T cell receptor (beta chain) is a study of T cell repertoires in cytomegalovirus infection. TCRdb itself ran the reads through MiXCR, one entry per CDR3 protein. The data show about 240,000 distinct CDR3 sequences, 9% to 15% seen once. Per germline, CDR1 SGHTA and CDR2 FQGNSA. Losses at the gene ends were 5 bases for V and 1 base for J; bases not matched to a gene: 9. This CDR3 has 17 residues. At least ten counts were recorded for this clonotype. J is TRBJ2-2 and V is TRBV7-2; 8 nucleotides align to TRBD2. The specimen sequenced was PBMCs. The TCR was taken from a human donor in good health (CMV status not recorded). Some clones in this sample may be carry-over from other donors' samples. The CDR3 sequence is CASSPRRTSWNTGELFF. For the CDR3, the DNA is TGTGCCAGCAGCCCCAGAAGGACTAGCTGGAACACCGGGGAGCTGTTTTTT.